This TCR beta chain derives from a study of blood T cell repertoires in COVID-19. Looking at the study overall: Collection of acute and convalescent COVID-19 samples took place in the United States, Italy and Spain. Nucleic acid was either cDNA or gDNA, and it came from T cells, B-cell-depleted T cells, or PBMCs.

CDR3 length: 14 residues. Germline V CDR1 and CDR2: SGHRS, YFSETQ. V lost 0 bases to trimming and J lost 4 bases, with 8 bases between them. Original data processing: Estimation of nucleated cell counts was performed using reference gene primer amplification. Using immunoSEQ multiplex PCR, the repertoire was profiled, and TCRdb retains in-frame clones only, with some absent. The DNA was the basis for D and trimming; V, J and clone size are from that table. This sample has roughly 160,000 clones, with about 85% found just once. Sequenced material: peripheral blood. This sequence was found in a man aged 35-49 years with acute or convalescent COVID-19. The rearrangement joins TRBV5-1 to TRBJ1-5; D may be TRBD1 (5 bases). The CDR3 region is CASSLDGGNQPQHF. DNA for the CDR3: TGCGCCAGCAGCTTGGACGGGGGTAATCAGCCCCAGCATTTT.